What follows are 26 T cell receptor beta chains derived from one specimen sequenced in a study of CXCR3-negative and CXCR3-positive naive CD8 T cells. The method, 5' RACE with UMI labels, was used to prepare the TRB cDNA libraries. TCRdb reprocessed the 5' RACE reads and stores each CDR3 protein as one record, lacking DNA. This table holds 45,000 to 70,000 distinct CDR3 sequences. Sequencing was done on a sample of memory CD8+ T cells from blood. These receptors were collected from a human donor in good health. Some clones in this sample may be carry-over from other donors' samples.

The J gene is TRBJ2-3, the V gene TRBV29-1; TCRdb's D call of TRBD2 is untestable without DNA. From germline, CDR1 is SQVTM and CDR2 ANQGSEA. This CDR3 spans 15 amino acids. The CDR3 region is CSVAGLRVVTDTQYF.

The J gene is TRBJ2-3, the V gene TRBV21-1; there is no DNA to check the TCRdb D call of TRBD2. TRBV21-1 is a pseudogene. This CDR3 spans 16 amino acids. The CDR3 loop reads CASSKSLRRALDTQYF.

V and J are TRBV10-1 and TRBJ2-3; lacking DNA, the TRBD2 call made by TCRdb goes unchecked. This CDR3 contains 16 residues. Germline V lookup: CDR1 WNHNN, CDR2 SYGVQD (reference sequence). CDR3 protein: CASSPSGGSFTDTQYF.

The chain combines TRBV11-3 with TRBJ1-5. The CDR3 loop spans 13 amino acids. CDR1 and CDR2 from the germline V gene are SGHNT and YENEEA. The CDR3 spells CASSLDRNQPQHF.

The rearrangement uses TRBV28 and TRBJ1-1; TCRdb designates TRBD1, a call that cannot be tested without DNA. This CDR3 is 13 amino acids long. The germline V gene encodes CDR1 MDHEN and CDR2 SYDVKM. CDR3 in amino acids: CASSSGGATEAFF.

This chain uses TRBV7-2 with TRBJ2-2; TCRdb's D call, TRBD1, is unchecked because there is no DNA. Germline-derived CDR1 and CDR2 are SGHTA and FQGNSA. This CDR3 comprises 16 residues. CDR3: CASSHDRGGNTGELFF.

This rearrangement joins TRBV12-5 to TRBJ2-3. Germline V lookup: CDR1 LGHNT, CDR2 FRNRAP. The CDR3 sequence is 13 residues long. The CDR3 sequence: CASAPSSTDTQYF.

This rearrangement joins TRBV21-1 to TRBJ1-2; TCRdb returns TRBD1, unconfirmable since there is no DNA. TRBV21-1 is annotated as a pseudogene. The CDR3 has 15 amino acids. The CDR3 is CASSDRTGTDYGYTF.

The chain couples TRBV12-3 or TRBV12-4 to TRBJ1-1; TCRdb calls TRBD1, which cannot be checked without DNA. The CDR3 loop spans 14 amino acids. The CDR3 loop is CASSFTGVNTEAFF.

This chain connects TRBV12-3 or TRBV12-4 to TRBJ2-1; TCRdb designates TRBD1, a call that cannot be tested without DNA. There are 15 residues in the CDR3. CDR3: CASSSGQGPYNEQFF.

J is TRBJ2-7 and V is TRBV5-6; TCRdb's D gene call, TRBD2, goes unchecked for lack of DNA. CDR3 length equals 15 residues. CDR1 is SGHDT and CDR2 is YYEEEE in the germline V gene. The chain's CDR3 is CASSLERRGGYEQYF.

The genes are TRBV7-9 and TRBJ2-7; TCRdb proposes TRBD1, but this gene call is untestable without DNA. CDR3 length: 14 amino acids. The germline gives CDR1 SEHNR, CDR2 FQNEAQ (reference sequence). CDR3 region: CASSSRDKTSEQYF.

The chain recombines TRBV4-3 with TRBJ2-4; TCRdb returns TRBD1, unconfirmable since there is no DNA. Germline-derived CDR1 and CDR2 are LGHNA and YSLEER. CDR3 length: 15 amino acids. The CDR3 region is CASSQVRGVENIQYF.

The chain employs TRBV28 and TRBJ2-5; TCRdb selects TRBD2, and the lack of DNA leaves this call unchecked. The length of the CDR3 is 17 residues. The germline V gene has CDR1 MDHEN and CDR2 SYDVKM. CDR3: CASRRPGLAGGGETQYF.

The chain couples TRBV27 to TRBJ2-2. The CDR3 covers 16 residues. The germline V gene encodes CDR1 MNHEY and CDR2 SMNVEV (reference sequence). The CDR3 protein is CASSPFGYVNTGELFF.

The chain combines TRBV20-1 with TRBJ2-2. This CDR3 region has 11 residues. CDR1 and CDR2 (germline): DFQATT, SNEGSKA (reference sequence). CDR3 region: CSARLRGELFF.

V and J are TRBV29-1 and TRBJ2-3. The CDR3 sequence is 12 residues long. Germline values: CDR1 SQVTM, CDR2 ANQGSEA. CDR3 residues: CSVEDLRDTQYF.

This clonotype is labeled medium-sized based on frequency. The chain employs TRBV27 and TRBJ2-7; TCRdb's assignment of TRBD1 cannot be checked, as there is no DNA. This CDR3 comprises 15 residues. CDR1 and CDR2 from the germline V gene are MNHEY and SMNVEV (reference sequence). CDR3 in amino acids: CASSPRTGEPYEQYF.

The chain employs TRBV29-1 and TRBJ1-2. This CDR3 region has 15 residues. Per the germline V gene, CDR1 is SQVTM and CDR2 is ANQGSEA. This chain's CDR3 is CSVEGWVEANYGYTF.

The rearrangement uses TRBV5-5 and TRBJ2-2. Germline V CDR1 and CDR2: SGHKS, YYEKEE (reference sequence). The CDR3 has 15 residues. The CDR3 region is CASSFAGTDTGELFF.

The rearrangement links TRBV6-5 to TRBJ2-7; the TRBD1 assignment by TCRdb is unverifiable without DNA. CDR1 MNHEY and CDR2 SVGAGI come from the germline V gene. CDR3 length: 15 amino acids. CDR3: CASSYSIATAHEQYF.

The V call is TRBV29-1, the J call TRBJ1-2. CDR3 length: 15 amino acids. The germline CDR1 and CDR2 sequences are SQVTM and ANQGSEA. CDR3 loop: CSVANGSPGDYGYTF.

This chain joins TRBV29-1 and TRBJ2-1. The CDR3 extends over 15 amino acids. Germline CDR1 SQVTM, CDR2 ANQGSEA. CDR3 sequence: CSVEIEEFSYNEQFF.

This rearrangement joins TRBV29-1 to TRBJ2-3; as DNA is missing, the TRBD1 call by TCRdb cannot be tested. CDR3 size: 15 residues. Germline V CDR1 and CDR2: SQVTM, ANQGSEA. The CDR3 sequence is CSVEGQGAGTDTQYF.

The chain couples TRBV28 to TRBJ2-3; TCRdb designates TRBD2, a call that cannot be tested without DNA. From germline, CDR1 is MDHEN and CDR2 SYDVKM. The CDR3 is made up of 16 amino acids. The CDR3 is CASTEIAGGARDTQYF.

The chain combines TRBV13 with TRBJ2-7; TCRdb gives TRBD2 as the D gene, but with no DNA this cannot be confirmed. This CDR3 comprises 14 residues. Germline CDR1 and CDR2: PRHDT and FYEKMQ (reference sequence). The CDR3 reads CASSGGRRSYEQYF.